The 6 T cell receptor beta chains presented below share a single source sample, sequenced in a study of OX40 agonist ivuxolimab in advanced cancers. Sequencing used immunoSEQ multiplex PCR; TCRdb keeps in-frame clones, though not all of them. The table lists about 69,000 clones, roughly 84% of them singletons. Sequences were derived from CD4+ or CD8+ T cells sorted from blood, sampled in a trial of the OX40 agonist ivuxolimab. The source of these receptors is an adult with an advanced solid tumor such as melanoma, head and neck, liver or kidney cancer.

The rearrangement uses TRBV2 and TRBJ2-7; D is unresolved. Germline CDR1 and CDR2: SNHLY and FYNNEI. The CDR3 sequence is 12 residues long. V dropped 8 bases and J dropped 0 bases, with 8 bases sitting between them. CDR3 amino acids: CASGPVSYEQYF. The DNA of the CDR3 is TGTGCCAGCGGTCCCGTCTCCTACGAGCAGTACTTC.

This clone was detected only a few times. The V gene is TRBV5-1, the J gene TRBJ1-3, with a possible D match to TRBD1 (6 bases). The germline V gene encodes CDR1 SGHRS and CDR2 YFSETQ. This CDR3 spans 14 amino acids. Trimming pared 5 bases from V and 8 bases from J, leaving 17 bases between. The CDR3 region has the DNA TGCGCCAGCAGTACCGGACAGATCTCGGACACCATATATTTT. This sequence encodes CASSTGQISDTIYF.

The J gene is TRBJ1-1, the V gene TRBV18, with D unresolved. Germline assignment: CDR1 KGHSH and CDR2 LQKENI. The CDR3 is made up of 14 amino acids. The V end lost 2 bases, the J end lost 2 bases, and 9 bases lay between the germline ends. This CDR3 reads CASSPVYGNTEAFF. In DNA, the CDR3 is TGTGCCAGCTCACCAGTATATGGTAACACTGAAGCTTTCTTT.

This chain links TRBV5-1 with TRBJ1-1, with 12 positions matching TRBD1. V shed 4 bases, J shed 3 bases, and the junction held 7 bases outside the gene matches. The germline V gene encodes CDR1 SGHRS and CDR2 YFSETQ. There are 16 residues in the CDR3. The CDR3 here is CASSPSGQGAYTEAFF. The CDR3 DNA is TGCGCCAGCAGCCCATCGGGACAGGGGGCATACACTGAAGCTTTCTTT.

This chain joins TRBV5-6 and TRBJ2-1; D may be TRBD2 (5 bases). Germline CDR1 and CDR2: SGHDT and YYEEEE. This CDR3 region has 15 residues. Between the trimmed V and J ends, which lost 0 bases and 3 bases, there was a span of 10 bases. As DNA, the CDR3 is TGTGCCAGCAGCTTGGCGATAGCGATCTACAATGAGCAGTTCTTC. Encoded protein: CASSLAIAIYNEQFF.

This clone turned up a few times. The CDR3 DNA reads TGCGCCAGCAGTGAGACGGGGGGTGGCAATCAGCCCCAGCATTTT. Translation gives CASSETGGGNQPQHF. V usage is TRBV10-1 and J usage is TRBJ1-5; perhaps TRBD1 as D (5 bases). V lost 2 bases to trimming and J lost 2 bases, with 10 bases between them. Germline values: CDR1 WNHNN, CDR2 SYGVQD (reference sequence). The CDR3 has 15 amino acids.